The sequence of this TCR beta chain was determined in a study of cytomegalovirus exposure and HLA in healthy donors. About the research overall: The Caucasian-associated ancestry cluster held around 76% of 350 to 450 genotyped donors.

This CDR3 region has 19 residues. Per germline, CDR1 SQVTM and CDR2 ANQGSEA. The V gene end was trimmed by 7 bases and the J gene end by 0 bases; junction bases not matched to a gene: 16. It was with 60 Vbeta and 13 Jbeta primers that the PCR ran. Here immunoSEQ multiplex PCR was the method, and the copy in TCRdb shows in-frame clones only, minus some. The sample yields about 140,000 clones, about 80% seen once. The chain joins TRBV29-1 to TRBJ2-6; 9 bases fit TRBD1. Sequencing used PBMCs. The TCR originated in a male donor in good health and CMV-seropositive. Here the CDR3 DNA reads TGCAGCGCCTCTGGGCTAGGGACAGGGCCGAGCTCTGGGGCCAACGTCCTGACTTTC. Encoded protein: CSASGLGTGPSSGANVLTF.